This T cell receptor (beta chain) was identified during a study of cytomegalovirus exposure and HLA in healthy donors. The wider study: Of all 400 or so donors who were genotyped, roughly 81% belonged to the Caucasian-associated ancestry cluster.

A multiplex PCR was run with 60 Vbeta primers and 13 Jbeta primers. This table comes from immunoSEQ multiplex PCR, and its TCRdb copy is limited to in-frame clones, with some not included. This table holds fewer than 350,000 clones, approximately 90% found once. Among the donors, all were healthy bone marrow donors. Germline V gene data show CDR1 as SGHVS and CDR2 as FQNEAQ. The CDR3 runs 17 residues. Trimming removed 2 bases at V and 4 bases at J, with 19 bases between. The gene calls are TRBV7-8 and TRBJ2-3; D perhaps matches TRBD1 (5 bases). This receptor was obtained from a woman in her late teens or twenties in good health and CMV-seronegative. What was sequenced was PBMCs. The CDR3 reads CASSLFRRQGKADTQYF. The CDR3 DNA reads TGTGCCAGCAGCTTATTTCGTCGGCAGGGCAAGGCAGATACGCAGTATTTT.